This T cell receptor (beta chain) was found in a study of molecular identifiers for immune sequencing clone quantification. Study-level results: Spiked Jurkat TCR RNA equivalent to one cell was reportedly detectable in about a million naive cells.

There are many counts of this clonotype. Its target is unknown. The CDR3 extends over 15 amino acids. J lost 1 base, V lost 8 bases, and 9 bases had no gene match. Germline CDR1 and CDR2: ENHRY and SYGVKD. Bulk TCR libraries used previously described methods and listed TCR primers. A single record per CDR3 protein comes from TCRdb applying MiXCR to the PCR reads. The data hold 300,000 to 400,000 distinct CDR3 sequences, with roughly 23% observed a single time. This TCR was sampled from a human donor in good health. Some libraries in this study had Jurkat cell RNA spiked in. The specimen was naive CD8+ T cells from blood, with Jurkat cell RNA spiked in. As to subset: FACS-sorted CD8+CD4-CCR7+CD45RA+ naive T cells. This chain links TRBV10-3 with TRBJ2-3; 7 bases map to TRBD2. CDR3: CAIDQGGAGTDTQYF. The CDR3 DNA is TGTGCCATCGATCAGGGAGGGGCGGGCACAGATACGCAGTATTTT.